The 20 T cell receptor beta chains below were found in one sample sequenced in a study of cytomegalovirus exposure and HLA in healthy donors. It was with 60 Vbeta and 13 Jbeta primers that the PCR ran. TCRdb's copy holds only in-frame clones and misses some; the assay was immunoSEQ multiplex PCR. The sample yields 150,000 to 200,000 clones, around 72% seen once. The material sequenced was PBMCs. Receptors were obtained from a woman in her thirties or forties in good health and CMV-seropositive.

V gene TRBV30 combines with J gene TRBJ1-3, with D possibly being TRBD1 (6 bases). In germline, CDR1 is GTSNPN, CDR2 SVGIG (reference sequence). V shed 0 bases and J shed 4 bases, with 7 bases lying between them. The CDR3 totals 13 residues. CDR3 sequence reads: CAWSVGTGNTIYF. CDR3 bases: TGTGCCTGGAGTGTGGGGACAGGAAACACCATATATTTT.

This clone occurred a few times. The rearrangement links TRBV9 to TRBJ1-2, with a possible D match to TRBD1 (5 bases). This CDR3 contains 15 residues. The germline gives CDR1 SGDLS, CDR2 YYNGEE. Trimming shortened V by 0 bases and J by 4 bases, and 13 bases separated the two germline ends. This CDR3 is CASSVGGGFGYGYTF. CDR3 nucleotide sequence: TGTGCCAGCAGCGTAGGGGGGGGGTTTGGCTATGGCTACACCTTC.

J is TRBJ2-3 and V is TRBV4-2, with a tentative D call TRBD2 (6 bases). The CDR3 is 19 amino acids. V dropped 0 bases and J dropped 4 bases, with 23 bases sitting between them. Per the germline V gene, CDR1 is LGHNA and CDR2 is YNFKEQ. Here the CDR3 DNA reads TGTGCCAGCAGCCAAGATCCCGCCTCGGGGCGGGGAGGCGCAGATACGCAGTATTTT. Protein sequence: CASSQDPASGRGGADTQYF.

This chain joins TRBV7-3 and TRBJ2-1; 11 nucleotides agree with TRBD1. The germline V gene has CDR1 SGHTA and CDR2 FQGTGA. Trimming at V came to 3 bases and at J to 14 bases, leaving 15 bases not matched to a gene. The CDR3 is made up of 16 amino acids. The chain's CDR3 is CASSLDPGTGGIGKFF. The DNA for the CDR3 is TGTGCCAGCAGCTTGGACCCCGGGACAGGGGGAATTGGGAAGTTCTTC.

The chain joins TRBV9 to TRBJ2-2, with a possible D match to TRBD2 (7 bases). V was clipped by 0 bases and J by 5 bases, with 14 bases between them. CDR1 is SGDLS and CDR2 is YYNGEE in the germline V gene. This CDR3 is built from 16 residues. The CDR3 loop reads CASSVAAGAGTGELFF. DNA of the CDR3: TGTGCCAGCAGCGTAGCGGCGGGGGCCGGAACCGGGGAGCTGTTTTTT.

In this sample, this clone turned up once. The gene calls are TRBV7-6 and TRBJ2-7; D is possibly TRBD1 (5 bases). CDR3 length: 17 residues. Germline V gives CDR1 SGHVS, CDR2 FNYEAQ. V lost 0 bases and J 1 base, leaving 16 bases between the germline ends. CDR3 in DNA: TGTGCCAGCAGCTTAGCTGCCACAGGTCACCAATCCTACGAGCAGTACTTC. It specifies CASSLAATGHQSYEQYF.

The CDR3 DNA is TGCGCCAGCAGCCTCAGTCTAGCGGGGCGGCAGAACACCGGGGAGCTGTTTTTT. This sequence encodes CASSLSLAGRQNTGELFF. This chain uses TRBV5-1 with TRBJ2-2, with TRBD2 identical over 9 bases. Germline V gives CDR1 SGHRS, CDR2 YFSETQ. The CDR3 extends over 18 amino acids. V shed 4 bases and J 1 base; nucleotides not matched to a gene: 11.

This clone was found once. This sequence joins TRBV2 and TRBJ2-5, with TRBD2 identical over 13 bases. In germline, CDR1 is SNHLY, CDR2 FYNNEI. V lost 5 bases, J lost 5 bases, and 5 bases stayed unmatched. This CDR3 contains 15 residues. The CDR3 sequence: CASSPRLAGGETQYF. The CDR3 DNA follows: TGTGCCAGCAGTCCTAGACTAGCGGGGGGTGAGACCCAGTACTTC.

The chain employs TRBV2 and TRBJ1-5; the D is unclear. Trimming removed 2 bases from V and 2 bases from J, with 7 bases in between. Germline V gene lookup returns CDR1 SNHLY and CDR2 FYNNEI. The CDR3 is 14 residues long. DNA for the CDR3: TGTGCCAGCAGTGAAATACCGGGCAATCAGCCCCAGCATTTT. This encodes CASSEIPGNQPQHF.

This chain uses TRBV30 with TRBJ1-4; TRBD1 is a possible D gene (5 bases). Per germline, CDR1 GTSNPN and CDR2 SVGIG (reference sequence). This CDR3 contains 12 residues. Between the trimmed V and J ends, which lost 1 base and 7 bases, there was a span of 7 bases. The CDR3 bases are TGTGCCTGGAGTGGGACACGTGAAAAACTGTTTTTT. Amino acid sequence: CAWSGTREKLFF.

The rearrangement uses TRBV5-4 and TRBJ1-1; the match to TRBD1 covers 7 bases. The V and J ends lost 7 bases and 3 bases, in that order; junction bases with no gene match: 9. This CDR3 comprises 14 residues. Per germline, CDR1 SGHNT and CDR2 YYREEE (reference sequence). This CDR3 is CASSRGEGYTEAFF. The CDR3, as DNA: TGTGCCAGCTCCAGGGGGGAAGGGTACACTGAAGCTTTCTTT.

CDR3 DNA: TGTGCCAGGGTGGTTAGCAGGGCCTATGGCTACACCTTC. It yields the protein CARVVSRAYGYTF. The genes are TRBV2 and TRBJ1-2; perhaps TRBD1 as D (5 bases). CDR1 and CDR2 from the germline V gene are SNHLY and FYNNEI. The V end was cut by 9 bases, the J end by 4 bases, with 15 bases between. The CDR3 is 13 residues long.

This clone came up a few times. The CDR3 loop is CASSTRSGTSYSYNEQFF. The DNA of the CDR3 is TGTGCCAGCAGTACCCGCTCCGGGACTAGCTACTCCTACAATGAGCAGTTCTTC. The chain joins TRBV28 to TRBJ2-1; 9 nucleotides match TRBD2. Germline V CDR1 and CDR2: MDHEN, SYDVKM. With 5 bases clipped from V and 0 bases from J, the junction kept 11 bases outside the gene matches. CDR3 length equals 18 residues. The full variable domain, its missing parts supplied by reference TRBV28 and TRBJ2-1, is DVKVTQSSRYLVKRTGEKVFLECVQDMDHENMFWYRQDPGLGLRLIYFSYDVKMKEKGDIPEGYSVSREKKERFSLILESASTNQTSMYLCASSTRSGTSYSYNEQFFGPGTRLTVL.

Turning to this clone: This CDR3 is also generated by other DNA sequences in the sample. Here the CDR3 DNA reads TGTGCCAGCAGCTTGGAGGGGCGAGAGACCCAGTACTTC. Encoded protein: CASSLEGRETQYF. This rearrangement joins TRBV5-4 to TRBJ2-5, with a tentative D call TRBD1 (5 bases). This CDR3 has 13 amino acids. V lost 0 bases, J lost 4 bases, and 7 bases lay in between. Germline CDR1 and CDR2: SGHNT and YYREEE (reference sequence). The entire variable domain, with the rest obtained from reference TRBV5-4 and TRBJ2-5, is as follows: ETGVTQSPTHLIKTRGQQVTLRCSSQSGHNTVSWYQQALGQGPQFIFQYYREEENGRGNFPPRFSGLQFPNYSSELNVNALELDDSALYLCASSLEGRETQYFGPGTRLLVL.

This clone has a handful of counts. The chain has TRBV9 and TRBJ2-5, with 9 bases aligning to TRBD2. Germline V gene sequence: CDR1 SGDLS, CDR2 YYNGEE. The CDR3 covers 15 residues. V dropped 1 base and J dropped 1; count of bases not matched to a gene: 2. The CDR3 DNA reads TGTGCCAGCAGCGTATTTAGCGGGGGCCAAGAGACCCAGTACTTC. Its protein is CASSVFSGGQETQYF.

The chain recombines TRBV28 with TRBJ1-3; perhaps TRBD1 as D (6 bases). V was shortened by 5 bases and J by 8 bases, with 16 bases between the two germline ends. The CDR3 spans 14 residues. Germline V gene data show CDR1 as MDHEN and CDR2 as SYDVKM. This CDR3 reads CASSHPRGLDTIYF. The CDR3 DNA follows: TGTGCCAGCAGTCACCCAAGGGGGTTGGACACCATATATTTT.

V and J are TRBV30 and TRBJ1-1; the D is unclear. Germline CDR1 GTSNPN, CDR2 SVGIG (reference sequence). There are 12 residues in the CDR3. Between the trimmed V and J ends, which lost 7 bases and 0 bases, there was a span of 9 bases. This chain's CDR3 is CALTSLNTEAFF. The DNA for the CDR3 is TGTGCCTTGACAAGTCTGAACACTGAAGCTTTCTTT.

The chain is built from TRBV5-1 and TRBJ2-3, with D tentatively TRBD1 (5 bases). CDR3 length equals 15 residues. Germline V gene sequence: CDR1 SGHRS, CDR2 YFSETQ. Trimming took off 4 bases at V and 1 base at J, with 13 bases between the two ends. CDR3 sequence: CASSKGQMGTDTQYF. The CDR3 DNA is TGCGCCAGCAGCAAGGGGCAAATGGGCACAGATACGCAGTATTTT.

The V and J genes are TRBV6-5 and TRBJ1-2, with TRBD1 identical over 7 bases. The length of the CDR3 is 13 residues. V lost 5 bases to trimming and J lost 4 bases; unmatched junction nucleotides: 4. Looked up from germline, CDR1 is MNHEY and CDR2 is SVGAGI. DNA for the CDR3: TGTGCCAGCAGTCCGGGACAGAGCTATGGCTACACCTTC. It is translated as CASSPGQSYGYTF.

This clone was observed a few times. The chain joins TRBV5-4 to TRBJ2-3; 7 nucleotides line up with TRBD1. Germline V CDR1 and CDR2: SGHNT, YYREEE (reference sequence). The V and J ends lost 3 bases and 0 bases, in that order; junction bases with no gene match: 7. The CDR3 has 16 amino acids. CDR3 bases: TGTGCCAGCAGCTCGGACAGGACATCTAGCACAGATACGCAGTATTTT. Encoded protein: CASSSDRTSSTDTQYF.